This section outlines one T cell receptor beta chain sequence together with its context. The specificity of this receptor is unknown. No qualities accompany the bases; no much larger clone lies one base away. The source of the sample is a study of tumor T cells in aggressive B-cell lymphoma (TCRdb year 2017). V is pared back by 5 bases and J by 11 bases, with 18 bases lying between the germline termini. From the cysteine through the phenylalanine, the CDR3 covers 13 amino acids. The read is trimmed to its CDR3 DNA, 39 bases read in frame from base 1. The germline V gene (reference sequence) provides CDR1 SEHNR and CDR2 FQNEAQ. Preparation of the library involved the immunoSEQ multiplex PCR assay. Imported from immuneACCESS, the table was reduced by TCRdb to in-frame sequences with V and J called. These copies leave out some clones; in studies compared against another copy, an unresolved V gene accounts for under half, and the cause of the remainder is not known. This sample gives 3,800 or so clones in total; about nine tenths of them show up just once. The ten top clones hold 3% to 4% of the sample.

This chain joins TRBV7-9 to TRBJ1-1; the D gene assignment is ambiguous. The clonotype was recovered from an adult with diffuse large B cell lymphoma. Sequencing used tumor tissue. The CDR3 in this case is CASSHPIREKAFF. The DNA is TGTGCCAGCAGCCACCCAATACGGGAGAAGGCTTTCTTT.